Following are 21 T cell receptor beta chains from one sample sequenced in a study of tumor-infiltrating lymphocytes in primary liver carcinoma. Starting material for RNA and DNA co-extraction consisted of roughly 19-34 mg of unsorted bulk tissue. TCR beta cDNA was made from roughly 450 ng total RNA with a constant-region primer. A slightly modified ARM-PCR protocol with three nested multiplex PCR rounds produced these TCR beta libraries. The first two PCR rounds used TRBV1-TRBV30 forward primers with a C-beta reverse primer, roughly 11 cycles each. TCRdb called the multiplex PCR reads again in MiXCR, with one record for every CDR3 protein. The sample yields about 23,000 distinct CDR3 sequences, 60% to 80% seen once. Sequencing was carried out using liver tumor tissue from sampling region 5. Subset indicated: tumor region T5, tumor centre. Receptors originate from a woman in her twenties or thirties with primary liver carcinoma and hepatitis B virus infection.

This clonotype was counted only a few times. At one boundary the junction diverges from the germline segment, which might be a read error. The CDR3 coding sequence is TGTGCCAGTAGCTACGAGGGTAGCACTGAAGCTTTCTTT. This encodes CASSYEGSTEAFF. This chain uses TRBV11-2 with TRBJ1-1; D is ambiguous. The CDR3 has 13 amino acids. Per the germline V gene, CDR1 is SGHAT and CDR2 is FQNNGV. The complete variable domain, with remaining parts taken from reference TRBV11-2 and TRBJ1-1, reads EAGVAQSPRYKIIEKRQSVAFWCNPISGHATLYWYQQILGQGPKLLIQFQNNGVVDDSQLPKDRFSAERLKGVDSTLKIQPAKLEDSAVYLCASSYEGSTEAFFGQGTRLTVV.

With regard to this clonotype: A read error is possible here, since a much larger clone lies one base away. The J gene is TRBJ1-2, the V gene TRBV2; 9 bases line up with TRBD1. CDR1 and CDR2 from the germline V gene are SNHLY and FYNNEI. The CDR3 sequence is 13 residues long. V lost 11 bases and J lost 5; bases outside the gene matches: 9. The CDR3, as DNA: TGTGCCGGCCGGGACAGGGCGGTTTATGGCTACACCTTC. Amino acids: CAGRDRAVYGYTF.

As concerns this clonotype: This CDR3 is missing its conserved last phenylalanine or tryptophan, likely due to a read error. The gene calls are TRBV6-5 and TRBJ1-5; D is unresolved. This CDR3 is 13 amino acids long. Trimming pared 8 bases from V and 6 bases from J, leaving 14 bases between. Germline CDR1 reads MNHEY; CDR2 reads SVGAGI. The DNA of the CDR3 is TGTGCCAGCGGGAATGTGGTCCGTCAGCCCCAGCATTAT. The encoded protein is CASGNVVRQPQHY.

Remarks on this clonotype: Mismatch with germline at one junction end may stem from a read error. The J gene is TRBJ2-5, the V gene TRBV5-1, with a tentative D call TRBD2 (6 bases). The CDR3 contains 16 residues. The germline gives CDR1 SGHRS, CDR2 YFSETQ. In DNA, the CDR3 is TGCGCCAGCAGCATTGGGGCGTCCAGCGGGCAAGGGACCCAGTACTTC. Amino acid sequence: CASSIGASSGQGTQYF.

In the case of this clonotype: This CDR3 is missing its conserved last phenylalanine or tryptophan, likely due to a read error. The rearrangement uses TRBV6-1 and TRBJ1-1, with 9 bases fitting TRBD1. Germline V CDR1 and CDR2: MNHNS, SASEGT. The CDR3 is made up of 14 amino acids. The trim removed 7 bases at V and 6 bases at J, leaving 9 bases unmatched. The CDR3 nucleotides read TGTGCCAGCACTGTTGACAGGGGGTACTCTGAAGCTTTCTCT. Its translation is CASTVDRGYSEAFS.

Points on this clonotype: At one boundary the junction diverges from the germline segment, which might be a read error. The gene calls are TRBV28 and TRBJ1-4; D not certain. This CDR3 comprises 14 residues. Germline loops: CDR1 MDHEN, CDR2 SYDVKM. CDR3 loop: CASGSGTTNEKLFF. The CDR3 DNA is TGTGCCAGCGGTTCGGGTACAACTAACGAAAAACTGTTTTTT.

About this clonotype: The CDR3 ends on some other residue instead of the conserved phenylalanine or tryptophan, so this is likely a read error. V usage is TRBV4-1 and J usage is TRBJ2-1, with 7 bases matching TRBD2. Germline values: CDR1 MGHRA, CDR2 YSYEKL. The trim removed 1 base at V and 6 bases at J, leaving 9 bases unmatched. This CDR3 is built from 16 residues. CDR3 region: CASSQVLGASGNEQFL. The CDR3 region has the DNA TGCGCCAGCAGCCAAGTGCTCGGGGCTAGCGGCAATGAGCAGTTCTTA.

Comments on this clonotype: Possible read error: a much larger clone is one base away. Here the CDR3 reads CASNYLETNSYGYTF. The CDR3 coding sequence is TGTGCCAGCAATTATTTGGAGACAAATAGCTATGGCTACACCTTC. This chain links TRBV6-6 with TRBJ1-2, with D hard to call. The V gene's germline CDR1 is MNHNY and CDR2 SVGAGI (reference sequence). Trimming took 7 bases from V and 4 from J, leaving 19 bases between them. The CDR3 covers 15 residues.

Regarding this clonotype: This CDR3 fails to terminate in the conserved phenylalanine or tryptophan, so it likely reflects a read error. V usage is TRBV4-2 and J usage is TRBJ2-2; 8 nucleotides line up with TRBD2. The CDR3 extends over 19 amino acids. Germline-derived CDR1 and CDR2 are LGHNA and YNFKEQ. This CDR3 is CTSSRDVTGTRGDTGELFL. CDR3 bases: TGTACCAGCAGCCGGGACGTCACCGGGACTAGGGGGGACACCGGGGAGCTGTTTCTT.

The V and J genes are TRBV11-2 and TRBJ2-7; D call uncertain. The CDR3 has 14 amino acids. The germline gives CDR1 SGHAT, CDR2 FQNNGV. V was clipped by 6 bases and J by 8 bases, with 20 bases between them. The CDR3 DNA reads TGTGCCAGCAGTACTACCAGACTCGCCGAGAAGCAGTACTTC. It is translated as CASSTTRLAEKQYF.

The chain recombines TRBV4-2 with TRBJ1-2; 10 bases are a match to TRBD1. This CDR3 comprises 15 residues. The ends lost 8 bases at V and 4 bases at J; junction bases unmatched: 10. Germline CDR1 is LGHNA and CDR2 is YNFKEQ. CDR3: CASQDRQGAGYGYTF. CDR3 bases: TGTGCCAGCCAGGATCGACAGGGGGCCGGCTATGGCTACACCTTC.

About this clonotype itself: The junction departs from the called germline gene at one end, perhaps through a read error. V and J are TRBV28 and TRBJ2-3; TRBD1 might be the D (5 bases). Germline values: CDR1 MDHEN, CDR2 SYDVKM. CDR3 length: 15 amino acids. The CDR3 DNA follows: TGTGTCAGCATCTTGGTGGACACAAGCACAGATACGCAGTATTTT. Amino acid sequence: CVSILVDTSTDTQYF.

Within the sample, this clonotype is medium-sized. The conserved final phenylalanine or tryptophan is absent from the CDR3, which likely points to a read error. The chain employs TRBV12-3 or TRBV12-4 and TRBJ1-2, with no clear D. The CDR3 is made up of 12 amino acids. Between the trimmed V and J ends, which lost 2 bases and 5 bases, there was a span of 6 bases. CDR3 sequence: CASSLQNYGYTY. In nucleotides, the CDR3 is TGTGCCAGCAGTTTACAGAATTATGGCTACACCTAC.

This clonotype ranks as medium-sized. The chain recombines TRBV5-6 with TRBJ2-7, with D unresolved. Per the germline V gene, CDR1 is SGHDT and CDR2 is YYEEEE. Trimming shortened V by 2 bases and J by 0 bases, and 6 bases separated the two germline ends. The CDR3 covers 13 residues. This CDR3 is CASSFSSSYEQYF. The CDR3 DNA reads TGTGCCAGCAGCTTCTCCTCCTCCTACGAGCAGTACTTC.

This clonotype was observed a few times. It is likely a read error, because the conserved phenylalanine at the end of the CDR3 is missing. The DNA is left out, because the CDR3 cannot be placed on it with certainty; the CDR3 is given as TCRdb lists it. The rearrangement links TRBV11-3 to TRBJ2-1; the table gives TRBD2 as D, unverified against the DNA. The CDR3 numbers 15 amino acids, ends counted. From germline, CDR1 is SGHNT and CDR2 YENEEA. The CDR3 is CASSFGALSYNEQLL.

With regard to this clonotype: The junction does not match germline at one end; this may be a read error. CDR3 loop: CVSSLRGSGYTIYF. The CDR3 DNA reads as TGTGTCAGCAGTTTGAGAGGTTCCGGATACACCATATATTTT. This rearrangement joins TRBV28 to TRBJ1-3; D is undetermined. CDR3 length: 14 amino acids. Germline CDR1 MDHEN, CDR2 SYDVKM.

By its share, this clonotype is medium-sized. This chain joins TRBV5-3 and TRBJ2-1, with 8 bases aligning to TRBD2. TRBV5-3 is reported as an ORF; its role is uncertain. The ends lost 3 bases at V and 9 bases at J; junction bases unmatched: 17. This CDR3 contains 17 residues. The CDR3 protein is CARSYPVPLAGTGEQFF. The DNA of the CDR3 is TGTGCCAGAAGCTACCCAGTTCCCCTAGCGGGTACCGGTGAGCAGTTCTTC.

Concerning this clonotype itself: This may arise from a read error, as a much more abundant clone is one base away. V is TRBV6-1 and J is TRBJ1-5; 9 bases match TRBD1. The V and J ends lost 9 bases and 2 bases, in that order; junction bases with no gene match: 5. The CDR3 contains 14 residues. Germline V gene data show CDR1 as MNHNS and CDR2 as SASEGT. Written as DNA, the CDR3 is TGTGCCAGTAAGGACAGGGGATGCAATCAGCCCCAGCATTTT. It codes for CASKDRGCNQPQHF.

Concerning this clonotype itself: The missing conserved phenylalanine or tryptophan at the end of this CDR3 makes a read error likely. V usage is TRBV28 and J usage is TRBJ1-2; 9 positions match TRBD1. CDR1 and CDR2 from the germline V gene are MDHEN and SYDVKM. Germline trimming cut 5 bases from V and 8 bases from J; bases unmatched to any gene: 3. The CDR3 totals 12 residues. CDR3 loop: CASSNGQGGYTL. As DNA, the CDR3 is TGTGCCAGCAGTAATGGACAGGGGGGCTACACCCTC.

In regard to this clonotype: As the CDR3 is not closed by the conserved phenylalanine or tryptophan, this likely results from a read error. The chain links TRBV4-3 to TRBJ1-2; tentative D call: TRBD1 (6 bases). The CDR3 has 20 amino acids. Germline V gene lookup returns CDR1 LGHNA and CDR2 YSLEER. CDR3 nucleotides: TGCGCCAGCAGCCAAGGCGAAGGAAGGGGCAGGACAGCTACTAATTATGGCTACACCTCC. Amino acids: CASSQGEGRGRTATNYGYTS.

This sequence joins TRBV4-1 and TRBJ2-1; tentatively, D is TRBD2 (5 bases). Judging by the DNA end, TRBJ2-7 fits better; the J call may be wrong. This CDR3 has 14 amino acids. Germline CDR1 is MGHRA and CDR2 is YSYEKL. DNA of the CDR3: TGCGCCAGCAGCCAAGGACCGGAGGCCTTGGGACAGTACTTC. It specifies CASSQGPEALGQYF.